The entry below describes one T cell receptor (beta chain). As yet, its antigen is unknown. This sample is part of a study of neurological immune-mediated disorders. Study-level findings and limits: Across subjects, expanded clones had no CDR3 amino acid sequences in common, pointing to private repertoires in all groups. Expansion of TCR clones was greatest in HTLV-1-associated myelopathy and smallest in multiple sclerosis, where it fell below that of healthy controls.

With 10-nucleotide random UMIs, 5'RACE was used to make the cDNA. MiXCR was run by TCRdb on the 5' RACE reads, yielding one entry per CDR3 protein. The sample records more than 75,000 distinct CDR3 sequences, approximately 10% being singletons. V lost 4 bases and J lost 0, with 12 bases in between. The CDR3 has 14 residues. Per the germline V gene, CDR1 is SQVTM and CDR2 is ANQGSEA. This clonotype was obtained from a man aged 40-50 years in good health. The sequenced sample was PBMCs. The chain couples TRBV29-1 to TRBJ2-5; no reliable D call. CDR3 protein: CSVVNWQDQETQYF. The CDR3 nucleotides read TGCAGCGTTGTTAACTGGCAGGACCAAGAGACCCAGTACTTC.